The 8 T cell receptor beta chains below were found in one sample sequenced in a study of regulatory T cells in long-lasting Graves disease. Time point noted: newly diagnosed GD, antithyroid drugs for less than 3 months. Preparation of the TCR library used RNA extracted from PBMCs. Arm-PCR of CDR3 regions and iRepertoire HTBI primers were the basis on which TCR beta libraries were built. TCRdb redid the calling of the multiplex PCR reads with MiXCR, one entry per CDR3 protein. The sample shows hundreds of thousands of distinct CDR3 sequences, 18% of them seen only once. The sequencing here drew on peripheral blood mononuclear cells (PBMCs), taken at new diagnosis, from a patient treated with antithyroid drugs. These TCRs come from a female donor with Graves disease.

This clonotype was picked up many times. The chain is built from TRBV20-1 and TRBJ2-7; D is possibly TRBD2 (7 bases). This CDR3 is built from 16 residues. Trimming removed 0 bases from V and 1 base from J, with 16 bases in between. Germline lookup yields CDR1 DFQATT and CDR2 SNEGSKA (reference sequence). This chain's CDR3 is CSARDDGGAQSYEQYF. CDR3 DNA sequence: TGCAGTGCTAGAGATGATGGGGGGGCTCAGTCCTACGAGCAGTACTTC.

This clonotype was counted at least ten times. The chain recombines TRBV30 with TRBJ1-1; D call uncertain. V lost 3 bases and J 1 base, leaving 6 bases between the germline ends. The CDR3 loop spans 12 amino acids. The germline V gene encodes CDR1 GTSNPN and CDR2 SVGIG (reference sequence). The CDR3 nucleotides are TGTGCCTGGAGCGGTCAGAACACTGAAGCTTTCTTT. It codes for CAWSGQNTEAFF. Using reference TRBV30 and TRBJ1-1 for the parts outside the CDR3, the full variable domain is SQTIHQWPATLVQPVGSPLSLECTVEGTSNPNLYWYRQAAGRGLQLLFYSVGIGQISSEVPQNLSASRPQDRQFILSSKKLLLSDSGFYLCAWSGQNTEAFFGQGTRLTVV.

Remarks on this clonotype: Given a much more abundant clone one base away, this may be a read error. The chain has TRBV5-1 and TRBJ2-3; the match to TRBD2 covers 7 bases. Germline lookup yields CDR1 SGHRS and CDR2 YFSETQ. This CDR3 comprises 16 residues. DNA for the CDR3: TGCGCCAGCCGCGGGGGAAATTTGCCTAGCACAGATACGAAGTATTTT. Its protein is CASRGGNLPSTDTKYF.

This clonotype was counted ten times or more. V usage is TRBV6-1 and J usage is TRBJ1-2; no reliable D call. Germline lookup yields CDR1 MNHNS and CDR2 SASEGT. The CDR3 length is 14 residues. V lost 5 bases to trimming and J lost 6 bases, with 16 bases between them. The CDR3 sequence is CASSIGSPGDGYTF. As DNA, the CDR3 is TGTGCCAGCAGTATCGGATCCCCCGGGGATGGCTACACCTTC.

The table lists this clonotype with a few counts. The chain employs TRBV5-1 and TRBJ2-3, with D tentatively TRBD1 or TRBD2 (5 bases each). The DNA end is a closer match to TRBJ2-7, so the J assignment may be wrong. The germline V gene encodes CDR1 SGHRS and CDR2 YFSETQ. The CDR3 runs 12 residues. The CDR3 sequence: CASSGGRDEQYF. The CDR3, as DNA: TGCGCCAGCAGCGGGGGACGAGATGAGCAGTACTTC.

The table lists this clonotype with a few counts. This chain's CDR3 is CSVHIPGQSEQYF. The CDR3, as DNA: TGCAGCGTTCATATTCCGGGCCAGTCCGAGCAGTACTTC. J is TRBJ2-7 and V is TRBV29-1; D gene unclear. Trimming pared 5 bases from V and 6 bases from J, leaving 17 bases between. CDR3 length: 13 amino acids. CDR1 is SQVTM and CDR2 is ANQGSEA in the germline V gene.

Many counts were recorded for this clonotype. The chain carries TRBV18 and TRBJ2-7; 12 bases align to TRBD2. The ends lost 5 bases at V and 6 bases at J; junction bases unmatched: 8. Germline lookup yields CDR1 KGHSH and CDR2 LQKENI. The CDR3 loop spans 15 amino acids. The CDR3 loop reads CASSALAGGQGEQYF. CDR3 coding DNA: TGTGCCAGCTCAGCACTAGCGGGGGGCCAAGGCGAGCAGTACTTC.

The V and J genes are TRBV5-4 and TRBJ2-2; TRBD2 agrees at 13 bases. Germline values: CDR1 SGHNT, CDR2 YYREEE (reference sequence). The CDR3 contains 16 residues. After removal of 4 bases from V and 8 bases from J, the junction contained 8 bases not matched to a gene. The DNA for the CDR3 is TGTGCCAGCAGCGGGGGACTAGCGGGAAAGTTTGGGGAGCTGTTTTTT. Protein: CASSGGLAGKFGELFF.